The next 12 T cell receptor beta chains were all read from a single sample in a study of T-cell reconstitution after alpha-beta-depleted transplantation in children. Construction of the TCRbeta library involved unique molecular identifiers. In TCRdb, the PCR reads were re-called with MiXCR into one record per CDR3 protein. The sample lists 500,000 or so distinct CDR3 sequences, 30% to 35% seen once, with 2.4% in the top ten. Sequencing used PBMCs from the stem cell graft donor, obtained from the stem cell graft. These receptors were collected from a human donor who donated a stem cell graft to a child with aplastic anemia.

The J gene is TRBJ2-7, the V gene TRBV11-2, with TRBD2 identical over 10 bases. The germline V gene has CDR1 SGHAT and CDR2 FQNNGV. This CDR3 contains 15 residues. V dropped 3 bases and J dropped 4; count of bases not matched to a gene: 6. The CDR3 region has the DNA TGTGCCAGCAGCTTGGGTATAGCGGGAGGTTACGAGCAGTACTTC. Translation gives CASSLGIAGGYEQYF.

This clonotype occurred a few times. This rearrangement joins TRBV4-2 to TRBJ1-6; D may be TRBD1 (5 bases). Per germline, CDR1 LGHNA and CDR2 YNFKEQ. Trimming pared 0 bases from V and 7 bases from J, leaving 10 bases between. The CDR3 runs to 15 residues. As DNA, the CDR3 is TGTGCCAGCAGCCAAGAAGGGGCTGGGAATTCACCCCTCCACTTT. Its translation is CASSQEGAGNSPLHF.

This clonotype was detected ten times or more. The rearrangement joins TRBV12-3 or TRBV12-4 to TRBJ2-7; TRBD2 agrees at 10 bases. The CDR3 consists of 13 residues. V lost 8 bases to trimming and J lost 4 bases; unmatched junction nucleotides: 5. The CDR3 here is CASGSSGSYEQYF. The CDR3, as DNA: TGTGCCAGCGGGTCTAGCGGGAGTTACGAGCAGTACTTC.

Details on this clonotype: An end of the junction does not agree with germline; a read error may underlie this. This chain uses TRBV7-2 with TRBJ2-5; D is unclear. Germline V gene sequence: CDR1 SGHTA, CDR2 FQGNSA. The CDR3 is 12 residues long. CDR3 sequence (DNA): TGTGCCAGCAGCACCTACCAAGAGGCCCAGTACTTC. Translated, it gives CASSTYQEAQYF.

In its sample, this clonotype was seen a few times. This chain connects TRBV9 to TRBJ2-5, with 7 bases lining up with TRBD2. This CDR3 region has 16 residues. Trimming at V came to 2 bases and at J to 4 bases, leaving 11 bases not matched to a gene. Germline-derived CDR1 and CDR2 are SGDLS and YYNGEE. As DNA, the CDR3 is TGTGCCAGCAGCGTTCGACTAGCTGATCCTAGAGAGACCCAGTACTTC. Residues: CASSVRLADPRETQYF.

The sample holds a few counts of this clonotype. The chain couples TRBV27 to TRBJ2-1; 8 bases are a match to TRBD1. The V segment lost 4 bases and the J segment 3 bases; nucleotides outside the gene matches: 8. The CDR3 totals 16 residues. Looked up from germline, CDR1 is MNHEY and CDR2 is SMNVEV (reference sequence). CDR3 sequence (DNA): TGTGCCAGCAGTTCCCTCAGGGGGCTTAACTACAATGAGCAGTTCTTC. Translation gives CASSSLRGLNYNEQFF.

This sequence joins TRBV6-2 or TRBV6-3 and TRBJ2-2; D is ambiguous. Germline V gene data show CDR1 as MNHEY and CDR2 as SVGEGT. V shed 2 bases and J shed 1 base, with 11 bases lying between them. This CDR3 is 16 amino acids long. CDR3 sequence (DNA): TGTGCCAGCAGTTACCAACAATTAGGGAACACCGGGGAGCTGTTTTTT. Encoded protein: CASSYQQLGNTGELFF.

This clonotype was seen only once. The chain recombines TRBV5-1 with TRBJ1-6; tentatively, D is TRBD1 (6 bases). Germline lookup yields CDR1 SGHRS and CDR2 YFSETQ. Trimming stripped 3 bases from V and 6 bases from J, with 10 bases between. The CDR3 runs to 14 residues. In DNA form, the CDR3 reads TGCGCCAGCAGCTCTGGACAGACTAATTCACCCCTCCACTTT. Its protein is CASSSGQTNSPLHF.

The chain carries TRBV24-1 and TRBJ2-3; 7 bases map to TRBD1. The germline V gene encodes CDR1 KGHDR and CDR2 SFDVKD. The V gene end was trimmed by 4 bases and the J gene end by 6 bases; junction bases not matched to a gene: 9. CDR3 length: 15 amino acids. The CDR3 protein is CATSDTQGISDTQYF. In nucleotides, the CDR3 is TGTGCCACCAGTGACACACAGGGGATCTCGGATACGCAGTATTTT.

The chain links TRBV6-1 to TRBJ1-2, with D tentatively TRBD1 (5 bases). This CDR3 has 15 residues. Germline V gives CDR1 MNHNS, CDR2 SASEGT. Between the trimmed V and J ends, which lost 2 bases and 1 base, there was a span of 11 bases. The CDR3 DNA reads TGTGCCAGCAGTGAAACGACAGCTGATAACTATGGCTACACCTTC. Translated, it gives CASSETTADNYGYTF.

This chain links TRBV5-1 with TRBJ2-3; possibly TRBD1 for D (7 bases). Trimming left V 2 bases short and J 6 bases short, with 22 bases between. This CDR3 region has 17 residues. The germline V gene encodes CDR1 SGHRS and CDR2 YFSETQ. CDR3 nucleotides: TGCGCCAGCAGCTTTAACAGGGGCCGCGGGGCCGAGGATACGCAGTATTTT. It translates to CASSFNRGRGAEDTQYF.

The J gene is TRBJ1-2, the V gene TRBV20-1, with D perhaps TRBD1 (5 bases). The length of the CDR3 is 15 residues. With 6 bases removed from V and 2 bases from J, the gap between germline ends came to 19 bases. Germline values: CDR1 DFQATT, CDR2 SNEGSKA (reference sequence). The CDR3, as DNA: TGCAGTGCCGAAGATGGGGCTGCCGAGAACTATGGCTACACCTTC. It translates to CSAEDGAAENYGYTF.